There are a few counts of the clone carrying this T cell receptor (beta chain). TCRdb reprocessed the RT-PCR reads via MiXCR and lists one record per CDR3 protein. The table records about 540,000 distinct CDR3 sequences, 20% to 25% of them present only once. These data belong to a study of response to subunit inactivated influenza vaccine. The CDR3 runs to 14 residues. V lost 0 bases to trimming and J lost 4 bases, with 9 bases between them. Germline V gives CDR1 SGHRS, CDR2 YFSETQ. The same specimen was also included in a second study, on T cells expressing NK-cell markers. This second study notes: Researchers built TCR beta cDNA using 5'RACE template switching with UMIs.

The chain has TRBV5-1 and TRBJ2-3; unclear D gene. Sequenced material: CD4+ T cells sorted from PBMCs, taken approximately 13 days after vaccination. This receptor was obtained from a man in his fifties or sixties who received an inactivated influenza vaccine. The CDR3 bases are TGCGCCAGCAGCTTGGGCGCGAGCGCAGATACGCAGTATTTT. Translation gives CASSLGASADTQYF.